This T cell receptor beta chain was identified during a study of human T cells and chemical hapten exposure. It was the library that attached unique molecular identifiers to individual cDNA molecules. In TCRdb, the RACE reads were re-called with MiXCR into one record per CDR3 protein. The repertoire holds tens of thousands of distinct CDR3 sequences, with about 7% as singletons. This clonotype was observed at least ten times. Described time point: pre-sensitization, week 0. Treatment defined: therapeutic diphenylcyclopropenone sensitization with weekly scalp DPC. Donation of samples came from alopecia patients who were 18 to 70 years old and suitable for DPC. Unfractionated whole blood was the source from which total RNA was extracted. The CDR3 runs to 14 residues. With 4 bases removed from V and 4 bases from J, the gap between germline ends came to 12 bases. Per germline, CDR1 MDHEN and CDR2 SYDVKM.

Material: whole blood, obtained in connection with sensitization to the hapten diphenylcyclopropenone (DPC). V usage is TRBV28 and J usage is TRBJ2-3; D not certain. This sequence was found in a woman under 40 with alopecia areata. Some clones in this sample may be carry-over from other donors' samples. The CDR3 region has the DNA TGTGCCAGCAGTTCCCTCGTGGGCCCAGATACGCAGTATTTT. As protein: CASSSLVGPDTQYF.